These 5 T cell receptor beta chains were all obtained from the same sample, sequenced in a study of blood T cells in healthy people across ages. Together with a sample-barcoded 5' primer, a J-beta primer mix was included in a second PCR lasting about 6 to 12 cycles. From the 5' RACE reads, TCRdb called clonotypes with MiXCR, one entry per CDR3 protein. The repertoire holds about 680,000 distinct CDR3 sequences, with 45% to 50% as singletons. The sequenced material came from blood. The receptors here all came from a woman aged 60-70 years in good health.

This chain uses TRBV5-1 with TRBJ2-5, with 9 bases lining up with TRBD2. There are 15 residues in the CDR3. V lost 2 bases, J lost 2 bases, and 4 bases stayed unmatched. CDR1 is SGHRS, CDR2 YFSETQ, per germline. The CDR3 region is CASSFGAGGQETQYF. CDR3 coding DNA: TGCGCCAGCAGCTTCGGAGCGGGAGGTCAAGAGACCCAGTACTTC.

The chain recombines TRBV29-1 with TRBJ2-3, with TRBD1 identical over 11 bases. V lost 3 bases, J lost 5 bases, and 4 bases stayed unmatched. Germline V gene data show CDR1 as SQVTM and CDR2 as ANQGSEA. This CDR3 has 14 amino acids. The CDR3: CSVDMGQGGDTQYF. The DNA of the CDR3 is TGCAGCGTTGATATGGGACAGGGGGGAGATACGCAGTATTTT.

This clonotype was seen more than once but under ten times. This chain uses TRBV5-1 with TRBJ2-5, with D perhaps matching TRBD2 (5 bases). This CDR3 has 15 amino acids. V was clipped by 0 bases and J by 5 bases, with 14 bases between them. The V gene's germline CDR1 is SGHRS and CDR2 YFSETQ. The CDR3 sequence: CASSLDLAGSETQYF. The CDR3 bases are TGCGCCAGCAGCTTGGACCTTGCGGGTTCGGAGACCCAGTACTTC.

The chain employs TRBV28 and TRBJ1-6, with 8 bases aligning to TRBD1. The J segment lost 10 bases and the V segment lost 2 bases, leaving 7 bases of the junction unmatched. Germline V CDR1 and CDR2: MDHEN, SYDVKM. The CDR3 is 15 amino acids. CDR3: CASSLTSGGKSPLHF. The CDR3, as DNA: TGTGCCAGCAGTTTAACGTCAGGGGGCAAATCACCCCTCCACTTT.

Note on this clonotype: Germline and junction disagree at one end, which may indicate a read error. The chain recombines TRBV6-5 with TRBJ2-5, with D unclear. Germline CDR1 reads MNHEY; CDR2 reads SVGAGI. CDR3 length: 15 residues. CDR3 sequence reads: CASSHSGVYQETQYF. CDR3 bases: TGTGCCAGCAGTCACTCGGGCGTGTACCAAGAGACCCAGTACTTC.